This T cell receptor (beta chain) was sequenced for a study of cytomegalovirus exposure and HLA in healthy donors. Both 60 Vbeta primers and 13 Jbeta primers went into the PCR. Some clones are missing from TCRdb's copy, which holds only in-frame ones; the method was immunoSEQ multiplex PCR. The sample yields over 110,000 clones, about 80% seen once. In the case of this clone: Its antigen remains unknown.

This CDR3 region has 16 residues. Looked up from germline, CDR1 is SGHRS and CDR2 is YFSETQ. Between the trimmed V and J ends, which lost 4 bases and 5 bases, there was a span of 18 bases. Study-level findings and limits: A link between a missense DCLRE1C variant and TCR beta V- and J-gene trimming emerged from a later analysis. Presence/absence analyses took donor sequencing depth as roughly uniform.

Material for sequencing was PBMCs. This TCR was sampled from a female donor in good health and CMV-seronegative. The V gene is TRBV5-1, the J gene TRBJ1-4, with D possibly matching TRBD1 (6 bases). In DNA, the CDR3 is TGCGCCAGCAGCCCACGGGCGGACAGTACGAATGAAAAACTGTTTTTT. This translates into CASSPRADSTNEKLFF.